The 2 T cell receptor beta chains in this list originate from one sample, sequenced in a study of radiotherapy plus CTLA-4 blockade in lung cancer. The data were produced by immunoSEQ multiplex PCR, yet TCRdb's version contains in-frame clones alone and is incomplete. This table has 95,000 to 150,000 clones, 75% to 90% appearing once. The sample consisted of peripheral blood, taken from a patient treated with radiotherapy plus ipilimumab. Receptors were obtained from a human donor with non-small cell lung cancer that progressed on radiotherapy plus ipilimumab.

This chain uses TRBV27 with TRBJ1-2, with D hard to call. The V gene's germline CDR1 is MNHEY and CDR2 SMNVEV (reference sequence). There are 13 residues in the CDR3. The ends were cut back, 4 bases at V and 2 bases at J, with 8 bases in the middle. In nucleotides, the CDR3 is TGTGCCAGCAGTTATCAGCTAAACTATGGCTACACCTTC. Protein product: CASSYQLNYGYTF.

Details on this clone: Other DNA sequences in this specimen translate into the identical CDR3. This sequence joins TRBV18 and TRBJ1-5, with unresolved D. Germline lookup yields CDR1 KGHSH and CDR2 LQKENI. Trimming pared 2 bases from V and 2 bases from J, leaving 4 bases between. CDR3 length: 13 residues. The DNA for the CDR3 is TGTGCCAGCTCACCAGACCGCAATCAGCCCCAGCATTTT. Its protein product is CASSPDRNQPQHF.